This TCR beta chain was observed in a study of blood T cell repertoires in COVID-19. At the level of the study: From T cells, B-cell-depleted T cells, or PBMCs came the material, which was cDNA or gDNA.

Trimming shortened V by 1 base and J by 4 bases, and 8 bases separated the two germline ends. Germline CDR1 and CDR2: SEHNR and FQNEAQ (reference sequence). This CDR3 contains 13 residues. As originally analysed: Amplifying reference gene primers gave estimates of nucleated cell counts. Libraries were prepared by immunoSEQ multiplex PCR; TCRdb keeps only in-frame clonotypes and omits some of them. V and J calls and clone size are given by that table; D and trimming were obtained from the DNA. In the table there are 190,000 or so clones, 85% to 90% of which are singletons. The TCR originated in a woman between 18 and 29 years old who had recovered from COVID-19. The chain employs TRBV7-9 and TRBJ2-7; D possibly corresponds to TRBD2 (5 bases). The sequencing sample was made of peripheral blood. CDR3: CASSLGAVYEQYF. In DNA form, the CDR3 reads TGTGCCAGCAGCTTAGGAGCGGTTTACGAGCAGTACTTC.